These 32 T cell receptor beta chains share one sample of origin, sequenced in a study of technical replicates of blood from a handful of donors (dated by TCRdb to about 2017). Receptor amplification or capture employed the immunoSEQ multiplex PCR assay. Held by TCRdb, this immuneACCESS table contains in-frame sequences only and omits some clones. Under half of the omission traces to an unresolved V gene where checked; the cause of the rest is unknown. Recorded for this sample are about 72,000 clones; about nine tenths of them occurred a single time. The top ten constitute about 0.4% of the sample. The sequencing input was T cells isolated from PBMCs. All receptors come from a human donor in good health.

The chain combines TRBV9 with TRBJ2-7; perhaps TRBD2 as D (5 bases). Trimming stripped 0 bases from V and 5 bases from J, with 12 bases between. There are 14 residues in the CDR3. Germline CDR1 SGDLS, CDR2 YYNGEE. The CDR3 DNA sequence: TGTGCCAGCAGCGTAGAGAGGGAGCTAAACGAGCAGTACTTC. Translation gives CASSVERELNEQYF.

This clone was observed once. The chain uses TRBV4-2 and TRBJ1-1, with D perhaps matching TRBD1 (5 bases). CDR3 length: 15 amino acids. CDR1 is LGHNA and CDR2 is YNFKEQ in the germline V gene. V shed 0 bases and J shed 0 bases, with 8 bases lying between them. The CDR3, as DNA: TGTGCCAGCAGCCAAGATAGGGGAATGAACACTGAAGCTTTCTTT. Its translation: CASSQDRGMNTEAFF.

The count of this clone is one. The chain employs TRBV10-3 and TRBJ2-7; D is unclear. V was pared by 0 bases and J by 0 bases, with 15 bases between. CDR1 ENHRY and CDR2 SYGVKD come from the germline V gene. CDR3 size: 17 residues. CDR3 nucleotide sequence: TGTGCCATCAGTGAGTCGAAGTTAGGCGGTCGCTCCTACGAGCAGTACTTC. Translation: CAISESKLGGRSYEQYF.

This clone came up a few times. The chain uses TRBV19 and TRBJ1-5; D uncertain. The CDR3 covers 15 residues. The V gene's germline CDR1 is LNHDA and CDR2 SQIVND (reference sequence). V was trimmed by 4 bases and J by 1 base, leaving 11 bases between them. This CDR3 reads CASSTTGVSNQPQHF. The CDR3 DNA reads TGTGCCAGTAGTACGACCGGGGTGAGCAATCAGCCCCAGCATTTT.

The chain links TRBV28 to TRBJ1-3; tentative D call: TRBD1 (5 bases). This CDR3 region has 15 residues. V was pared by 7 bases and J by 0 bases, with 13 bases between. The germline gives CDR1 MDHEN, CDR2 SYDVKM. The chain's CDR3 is CASTPAGVSGNTIYF. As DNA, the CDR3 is TGTGCCAGCACCCCGGCGGGGGTCTCTGGAAACACCATATATTTT.

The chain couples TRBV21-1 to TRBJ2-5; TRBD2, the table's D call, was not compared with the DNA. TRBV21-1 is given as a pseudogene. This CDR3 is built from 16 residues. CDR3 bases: TGTGCCAGCCCCCTAGGGAGCCAGAAAGTCGTAGAGACCCAGTACTTC. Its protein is CASPLGSQKVVETQYF.

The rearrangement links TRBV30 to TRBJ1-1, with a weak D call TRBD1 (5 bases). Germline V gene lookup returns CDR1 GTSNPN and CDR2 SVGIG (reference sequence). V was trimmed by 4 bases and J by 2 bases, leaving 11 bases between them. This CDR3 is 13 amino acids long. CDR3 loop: CAWNPDINTEAFF. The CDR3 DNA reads TGTGCCTGGAACCCGGACATTAACACTGAAGCTTTCTTT. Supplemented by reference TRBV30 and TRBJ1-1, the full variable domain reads SQTIHQWPATLVQPVGSPLSLECTVEGTSNPNLYWYRQAAGRGLQLLFYSVGIGQISSEVPQNLSASRPQDRQFILSSKKLLLSDSGFYLCAWNPDINTEAFFGQGTRLTVV.

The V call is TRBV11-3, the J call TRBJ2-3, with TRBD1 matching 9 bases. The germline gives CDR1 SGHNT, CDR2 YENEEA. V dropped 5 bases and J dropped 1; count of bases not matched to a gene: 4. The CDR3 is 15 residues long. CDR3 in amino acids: CASSGRTGGTDTQYF. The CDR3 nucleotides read TGTGCCAGCAGCGGTCGGACAGGGGGCACAGATACGCAGTATTTT.

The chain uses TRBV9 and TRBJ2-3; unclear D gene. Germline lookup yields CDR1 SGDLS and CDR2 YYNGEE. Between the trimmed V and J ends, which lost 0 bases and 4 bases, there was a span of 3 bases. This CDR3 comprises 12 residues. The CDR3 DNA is TGTGCCAGCAGCGTAGCTTCAGATACGCAGTATTTT. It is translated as CASSVASDTQYF.

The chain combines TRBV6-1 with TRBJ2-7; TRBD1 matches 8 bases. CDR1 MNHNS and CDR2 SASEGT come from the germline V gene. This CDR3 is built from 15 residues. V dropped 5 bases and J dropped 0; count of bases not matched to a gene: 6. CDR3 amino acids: CASSPRQGSSYEQYF. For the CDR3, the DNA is TGTGCCAGCAGTCCTCGACAGGGGTCCTCCTACGAGCAGTACTTC.

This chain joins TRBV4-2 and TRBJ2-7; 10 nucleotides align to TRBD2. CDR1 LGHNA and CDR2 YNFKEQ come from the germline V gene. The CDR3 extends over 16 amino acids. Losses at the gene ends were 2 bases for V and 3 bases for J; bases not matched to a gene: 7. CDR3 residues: CASSQLAGAWGYEQYF. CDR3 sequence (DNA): TGTGCCAGCAGCCAACTAGCGGGAGCCTGGGGCTACGAGCAGTACTTC.

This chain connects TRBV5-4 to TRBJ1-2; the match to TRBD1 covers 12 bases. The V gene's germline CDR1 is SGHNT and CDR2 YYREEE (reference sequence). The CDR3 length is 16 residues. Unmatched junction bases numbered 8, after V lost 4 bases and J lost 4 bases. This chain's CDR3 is CASSPGTGGPLYGYTF. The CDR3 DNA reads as TGTGCCAGCAGCCCAGGGACAGGGGGCCCCCTCTATGGCTACACCTTC. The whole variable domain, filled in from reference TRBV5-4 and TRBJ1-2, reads ETGVTQSPTHLIKTRGQQVTLRCSSQSGHNTVSWYQQALGQGPQFIFQYYREEENGRGNFPPRFSGLQFPNYSSELNVNALELDDSALYLCASSPGTGGPLYGYTFGSGTRLTVV.

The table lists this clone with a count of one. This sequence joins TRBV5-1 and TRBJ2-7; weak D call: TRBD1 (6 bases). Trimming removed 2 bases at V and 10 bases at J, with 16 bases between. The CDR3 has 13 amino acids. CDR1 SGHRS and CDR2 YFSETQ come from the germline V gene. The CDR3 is CASSFTGTKEQYF. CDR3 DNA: TGCGCCAGCAGCTTTACCGGGACAAAAGAACAGTACTTC.

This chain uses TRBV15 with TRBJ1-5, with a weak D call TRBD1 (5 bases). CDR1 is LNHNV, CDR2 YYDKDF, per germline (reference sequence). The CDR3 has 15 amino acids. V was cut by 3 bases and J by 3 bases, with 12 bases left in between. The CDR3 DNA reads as TGTGCCACCAGCAGCGGTCGGACAAACAATCAGCCCCAGCATTTT. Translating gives CATSSGRTNNQPQHF.

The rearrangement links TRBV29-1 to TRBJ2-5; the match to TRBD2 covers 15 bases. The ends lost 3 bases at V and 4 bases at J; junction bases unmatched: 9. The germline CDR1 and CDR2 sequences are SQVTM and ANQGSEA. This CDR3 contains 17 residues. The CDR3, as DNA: TGCAGCGTTGAGGTCGGGACTAGCGGGAGGTGGGGAGAGACCCAGTACTTC. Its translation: CSVEVGTSGRWGETQYF.

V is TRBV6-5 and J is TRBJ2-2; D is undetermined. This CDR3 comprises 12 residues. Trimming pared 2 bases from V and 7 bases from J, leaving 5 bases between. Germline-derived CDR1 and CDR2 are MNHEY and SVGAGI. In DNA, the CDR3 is TGTGCCAGCAGTTACCAGGACGGGGAGCTGTTTTTT. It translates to CASSYQDGELFF.

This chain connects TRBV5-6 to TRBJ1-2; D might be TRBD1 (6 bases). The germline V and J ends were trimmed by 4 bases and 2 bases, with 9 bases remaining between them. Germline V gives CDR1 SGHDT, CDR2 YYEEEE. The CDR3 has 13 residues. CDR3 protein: CASSRQANYGYTF. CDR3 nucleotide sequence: TGTGCCAGCAGCCGACAGGCCAACTATGGCTACACCTTC.

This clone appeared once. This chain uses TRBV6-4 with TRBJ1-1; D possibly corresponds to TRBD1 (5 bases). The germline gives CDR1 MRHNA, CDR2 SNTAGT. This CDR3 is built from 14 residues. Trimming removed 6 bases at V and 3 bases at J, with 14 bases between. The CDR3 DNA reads TGTGCCAGCAGCCTTCTAAGGGGCCACACTGAAGCTTTCTTT. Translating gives CASSLLRGHTEAFF.

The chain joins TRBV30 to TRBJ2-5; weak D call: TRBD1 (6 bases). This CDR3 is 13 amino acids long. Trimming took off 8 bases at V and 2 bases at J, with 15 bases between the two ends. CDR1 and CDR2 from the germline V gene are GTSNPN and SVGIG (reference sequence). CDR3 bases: TGTGCCCTTCGCAGGGGTTTACAAGAGACCCAGTACTTC. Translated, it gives CALRRGLQETQYF.

Here the CDR3 DNA reads TGTGCCAGTAGTACGGACAGCGACAATGAGCAGTTCTTC. Its translation is CASSTDSDNEQFF. V gene TRBV19 combines with J gene TRBJ2-1; D possibly corresponds to TRBD1 (6 bases). Trimming removed 4 bases from V and 5 bases from J, with 9 bases in between. The CDR3 consists of 13 residues. CDR1 LNHDA and CDR2 SQIVND come from the germline V gene (reference sequence).

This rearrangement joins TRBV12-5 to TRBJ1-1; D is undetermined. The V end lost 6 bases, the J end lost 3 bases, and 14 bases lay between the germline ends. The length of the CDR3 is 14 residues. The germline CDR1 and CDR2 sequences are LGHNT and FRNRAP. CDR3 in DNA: TGTGCTAGTGGCCAAAACCCCCCGGACACTGAAGCTTTCTTT. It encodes CASGQNPPDTEAFF. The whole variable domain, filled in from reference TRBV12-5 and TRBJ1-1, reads DARVTQTPRHKVTEMGQEVTMRCQPILGHNTVFWYRQTMMQGLELLAYFRNRAPLDDSGMPKDRFSAEMPDATLATLKIQPSEPRDSAVYFCASGQNPPDTEAFFGQGTRLTVV.

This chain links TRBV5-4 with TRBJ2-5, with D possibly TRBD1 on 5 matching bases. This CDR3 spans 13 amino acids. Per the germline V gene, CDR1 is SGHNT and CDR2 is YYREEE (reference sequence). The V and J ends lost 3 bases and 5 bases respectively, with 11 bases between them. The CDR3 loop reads CASSSSPGETQYF. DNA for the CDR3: TGTGCCAGCAGCTCGTCTCCAGGGGAGACCCAGTACTTC.

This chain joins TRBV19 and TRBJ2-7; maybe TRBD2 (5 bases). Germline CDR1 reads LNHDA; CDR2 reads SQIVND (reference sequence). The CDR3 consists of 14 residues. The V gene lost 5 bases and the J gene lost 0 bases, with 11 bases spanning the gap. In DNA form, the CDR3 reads TGTGCCAGTAGTTCGGACTGGAGCTCCTACGAGCAGTACTTC. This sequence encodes CASSSDWSSYEQYF.

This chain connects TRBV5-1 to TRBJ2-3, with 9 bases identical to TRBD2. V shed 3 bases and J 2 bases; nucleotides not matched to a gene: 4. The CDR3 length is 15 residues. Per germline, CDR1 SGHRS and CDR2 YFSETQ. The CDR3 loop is CASSSLAGDTDTQYF. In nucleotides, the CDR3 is TGCGCCAGCAGCTCCTTAGCGGGAGACACAGATACGCAGTATTTT.

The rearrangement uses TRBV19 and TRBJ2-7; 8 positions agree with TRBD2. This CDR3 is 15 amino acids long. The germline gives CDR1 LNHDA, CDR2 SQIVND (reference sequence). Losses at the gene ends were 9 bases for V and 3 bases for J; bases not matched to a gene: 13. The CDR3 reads CASSASGSGGYEQYF. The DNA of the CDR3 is TGTGCCAGCAGTGCCAGCGGGAGTGGAGGCTACGAGCAGTACTTC.

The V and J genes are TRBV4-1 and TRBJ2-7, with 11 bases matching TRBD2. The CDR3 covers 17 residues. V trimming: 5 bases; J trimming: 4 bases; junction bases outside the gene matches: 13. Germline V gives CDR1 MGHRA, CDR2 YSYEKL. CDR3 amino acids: CASSGGGLAEKMYEQYF. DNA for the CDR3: TGCGCCAGCAGCGGAGGGGGACTAGCGGAAAAAATGTACGAGCAGTACTTC.

The DNA for the CDR3 is TGTGCCAGCAGACAAGGCTGGCCGGGAAACGAGCAGTACTTC. This encodes CASRQGWPGNEQYF. The chain is built from TRBV27 and TRBJ2-7, with TRBD2 as a possible D gene (5 bases). The CDR3 runs to 14 residues. Germline CDR1 MNHEY, CDR2 SMNVEV (reference sequence). V lost 6 bases, J lost 5 bases, and 17 bases lay in between.

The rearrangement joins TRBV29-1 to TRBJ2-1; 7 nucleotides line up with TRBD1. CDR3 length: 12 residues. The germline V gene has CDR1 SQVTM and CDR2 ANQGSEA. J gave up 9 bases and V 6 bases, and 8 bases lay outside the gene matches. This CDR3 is CSVNQGVSEQFF. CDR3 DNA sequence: TGCAGCGTGAACCAGGGGGTGAGTGAGCAGTTCTTC.

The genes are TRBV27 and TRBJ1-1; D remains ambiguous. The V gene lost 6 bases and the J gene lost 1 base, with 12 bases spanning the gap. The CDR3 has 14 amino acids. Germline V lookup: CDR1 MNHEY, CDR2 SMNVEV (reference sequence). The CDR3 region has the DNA TGTGCCAGCAGGTTTTTAGCCGAGAACACTGAAGCTTTCTTT. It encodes CASRFLAENTEAFF.

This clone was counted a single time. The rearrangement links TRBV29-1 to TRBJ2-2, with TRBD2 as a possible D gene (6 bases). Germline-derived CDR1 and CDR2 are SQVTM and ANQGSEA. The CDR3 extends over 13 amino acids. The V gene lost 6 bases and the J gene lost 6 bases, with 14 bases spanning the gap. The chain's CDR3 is CSVGGVGSGELFF. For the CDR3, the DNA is TGCAGCGTGGGGGGTGTGGGTTCCGGGGAGCTGTTTTTT.

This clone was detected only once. The CDR3 region is CASSEGGPLEQFF. CDR3 DNA: TGTGCCAGCAGCGAGGGAGGGCCCCTTGAGCAGTTCTTC. The chain couples TRBV9 to TRBJ2-1; 7 bases match TRBD2. V lost 3 bases and J lost 9; bases outside the gene matches: 6. The CDR3 has 13 amino acids. The germline V gene encodes CDR1 SGDLS and CDR2 YYNGEE.

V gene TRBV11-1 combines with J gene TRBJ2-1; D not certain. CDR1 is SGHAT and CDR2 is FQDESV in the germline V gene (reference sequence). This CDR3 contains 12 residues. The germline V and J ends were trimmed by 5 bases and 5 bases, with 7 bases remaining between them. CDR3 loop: CASSTLDNEQFF. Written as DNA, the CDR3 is TGTGCCAGCAGCACGCTAGACAATGAGCAGTTCTTC.